This T cell receptor beta chain originates from a study of CD8 T cells in Susac syndrome. This CDR3 spans 15 amino acids. Germline loops: CDR1 SGHNT, CDR2 YYREEE (reference sequence). V lost 4 bases to trimming and J lost 6 bases; unmatched junction nucleotides: 11. Reverse transcription used roughly 0.5 to 1 ug RNA and random hexamers. TCRdb passed the immunoSEQ multiplex PCR reads through MiXCR, listing each CDR3 protein once. The sample holds some 300,000 distinct CDR3 sequences, about 82% seen once. This chain links TRBV5-4 with TRBJ1-2; TRBD1 matches at 8 bases. The sample taken for sequencing was CD8+ T cells from PBMCs. The TCR was taken from a human donor with multiple sclerosis. In DNA, the CDR3 is TGTGCCAGCAGCCTGGGACAGGACCTACCGAATGGCTACACCTTC. It translates to CASSLGQDLPNGYTF.